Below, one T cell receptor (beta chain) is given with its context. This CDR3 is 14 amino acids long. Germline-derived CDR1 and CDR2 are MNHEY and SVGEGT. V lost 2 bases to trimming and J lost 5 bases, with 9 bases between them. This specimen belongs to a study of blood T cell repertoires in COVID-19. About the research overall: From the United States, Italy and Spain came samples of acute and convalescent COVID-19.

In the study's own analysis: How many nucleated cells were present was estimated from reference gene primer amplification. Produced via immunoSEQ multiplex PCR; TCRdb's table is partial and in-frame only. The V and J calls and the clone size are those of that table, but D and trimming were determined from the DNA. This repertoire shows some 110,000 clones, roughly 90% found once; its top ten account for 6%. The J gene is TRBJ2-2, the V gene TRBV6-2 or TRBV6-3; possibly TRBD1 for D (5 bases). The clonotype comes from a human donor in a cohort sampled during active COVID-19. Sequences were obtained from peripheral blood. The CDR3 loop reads CASSYRGETGELFF. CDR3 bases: TGTGCCAGCAGTTACAGGGGTGAAACCGGGGAGCTGTTTTTT.